Listed here is a single TCR beta chain. Germline V gives CDR1 LNHDA, CDR2 SQIVND (reference sequence). The CDR3 loop spans 14 amino acids. V shed 3 bases and J 7 bases; nucleotides not matched to a gene: 4. These data come from a study of cytomegalovirus exposure and HLA in healthy donors. Using immunoSEQ multiplex PCR, the repertoire was profiled, and TCRdb retains in-frame clones only, with some absent. The sample lists about 60,000 clones, about 96% occurring once. This sequence originates from a man between 18 and 29 years old in good health and CMV-seronegative. Sequences were obtained from PBMCs. J is TRBJ2-1 and V is TRBV19; 9 nucleotides line up with TRBD2. CDR3 sequence: CASSIGSGRNEQFF. Here the CDR3 DNA reads TGTGCCAGTAGTATTGGTAGCGGGAGAAATGAGCAGTTCTTC.